This T cell receptor (beta chain) was obtained from a study of CD8+ T cells in alopecia areata. Stated treatment: oral pan-JAK inhibitor, 5-10 mg twice daily. RNA was isolated and reverse transcribed to cDNA, the sequencing template. Some clones are missing from TCRdb's copy, which holds only in-frame ones; the method was immunoSEQ multiplex PCR. The sample carries around 180,000 clones, 60% recorded once. This CDR3 comprises 16 residues. Germline V lookup: CDR1 SGHTA, CDR2 FQGNSA. V was clipped by 5 bases and J by 6 bases; unmatched bases: 13. This TCR was recovered from a human donor with alopecia areata. The chain combines TRBV7-2 with TRBJ2-3, with 8 bases identical to TRBD2. This specimen was CD4+ T cells sorted from blood, taken at week 24, from a patient treated with tofacitinib. CDR3 sequence (DNA): TGTGCCAGCAGCCCTCTCGGGGGACTAGTTTCGGATACGCAGTATTTT. It translates to CASSPLGGLVSDTQYF.